This T cell receptor (beta chain) is from a study of neurological immune-mediated disorders. Stored at -80 C, 2 million PBMCs were the source of the unsorted libraries. cDNA was made by 5'RACE with 10-nucleotide random UMIs. TCRdb reprocessed the 5' RACE reads via MiXCR and lists one record per CDR3 protein. The sample records 55,000 to 70,000 distinct CDR3 sequences, about an eighth being singletons. Trimming took 5 bases from V and 4 from J, leaving 14 bases between them. The CDR3 is 14 residues long. The V gene's germline CDR1 is SGHVS and CDR2 FNYEAQ. This clonotype was counted at least ten times. What it binds is not known. Study-level results: Levels of TCR clonal expansion peaked in HTLV-1-associated myelopathy and reached their lowest in multiple sclerosis, under those of healthy controls. Across subjects, expanded clones had no CDR3 amino acid sequences in common, pointing to private repertoires in all groups.

V gene TRBV7-6 combines with J gene TRBJ1-2; D possibly corresponds to TRBD1 (6 bases). The sequence was obtained from a man in his sixties in good health. Sequenced sample: PBMCs. CDR3 DNA: TGTGCCAGCAGCCCGGGTGTGGACAGCTATGGCTACACCTTC. Translation gives CASSPGVDSYGYTF.